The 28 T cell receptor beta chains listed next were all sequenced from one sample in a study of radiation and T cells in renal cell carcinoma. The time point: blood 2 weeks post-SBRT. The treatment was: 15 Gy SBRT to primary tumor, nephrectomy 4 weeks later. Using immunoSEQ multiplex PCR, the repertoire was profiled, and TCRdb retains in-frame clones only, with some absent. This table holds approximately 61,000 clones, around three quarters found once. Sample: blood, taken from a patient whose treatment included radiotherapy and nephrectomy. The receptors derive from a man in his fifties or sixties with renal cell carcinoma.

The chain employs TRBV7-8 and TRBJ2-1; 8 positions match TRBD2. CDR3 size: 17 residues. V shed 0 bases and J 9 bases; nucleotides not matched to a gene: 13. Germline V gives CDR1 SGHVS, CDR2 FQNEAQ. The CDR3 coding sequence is TGTGCCAGCAGCTTAGCTGTACTAGCGGCTAAAGGGGGTGAGCAGTTCTTC. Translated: CASSLAVLAAKGGEQFF.

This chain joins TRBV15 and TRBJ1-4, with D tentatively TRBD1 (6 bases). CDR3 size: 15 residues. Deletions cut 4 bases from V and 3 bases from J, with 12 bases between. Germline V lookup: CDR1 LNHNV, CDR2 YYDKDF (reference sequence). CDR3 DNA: TGTGCCACCAGCACCACAGGGAACGCTAATGAAAAACTGTTTTTT. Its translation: CATSTTGNANEKLFF.

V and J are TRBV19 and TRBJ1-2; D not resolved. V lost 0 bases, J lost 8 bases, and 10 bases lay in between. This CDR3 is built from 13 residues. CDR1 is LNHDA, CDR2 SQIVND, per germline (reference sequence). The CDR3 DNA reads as TGTGCCAGTAGTATAGATTTCGGCCTCGGCTACACCTTC. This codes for CASSIDFGLGYTF.

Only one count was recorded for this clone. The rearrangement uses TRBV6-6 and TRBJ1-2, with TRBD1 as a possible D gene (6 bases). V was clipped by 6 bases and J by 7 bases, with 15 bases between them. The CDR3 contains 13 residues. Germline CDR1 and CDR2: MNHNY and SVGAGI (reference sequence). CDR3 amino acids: CASRLSRGPGYTF. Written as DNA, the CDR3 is TGTGCCAGCAGATTGAGCCGGGGGCCTGGCTACACCTTC.

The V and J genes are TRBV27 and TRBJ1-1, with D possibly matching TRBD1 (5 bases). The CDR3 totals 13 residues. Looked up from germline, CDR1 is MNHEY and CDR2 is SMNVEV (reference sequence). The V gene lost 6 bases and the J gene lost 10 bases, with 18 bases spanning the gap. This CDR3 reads CASRAGGERGAFF. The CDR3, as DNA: TGTGCCAGCAGAGCGGGGGGTGAGCGTGGAGCTTTCTTT.

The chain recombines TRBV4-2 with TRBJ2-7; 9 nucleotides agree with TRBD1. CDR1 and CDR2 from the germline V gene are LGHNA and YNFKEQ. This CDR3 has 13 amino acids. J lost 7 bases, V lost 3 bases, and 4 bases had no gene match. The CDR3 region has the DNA TGTGCCAGCAGCCAGGGACAGGGCTGGGAGCAGTACTTC. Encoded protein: CASSQGQGWEQYF.

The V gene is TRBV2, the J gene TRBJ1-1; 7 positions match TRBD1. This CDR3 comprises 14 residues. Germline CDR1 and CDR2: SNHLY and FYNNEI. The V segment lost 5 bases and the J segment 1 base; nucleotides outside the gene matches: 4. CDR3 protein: CASSPTGENTEAFF. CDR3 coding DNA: TGTGCCAGCAGTCCCACAGGGGAGAACACTGAAGCTTTCTTT.

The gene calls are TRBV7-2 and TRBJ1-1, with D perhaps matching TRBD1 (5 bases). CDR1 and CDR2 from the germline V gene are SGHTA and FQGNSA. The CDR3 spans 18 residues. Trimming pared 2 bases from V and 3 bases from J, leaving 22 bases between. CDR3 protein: CASSLSPPGGGTDTEAFF. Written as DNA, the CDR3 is TGTGCCAGCAGCTTATCCCCCCCTGGGGGAGGTACGGACACTGAAGCTTTCTTT.

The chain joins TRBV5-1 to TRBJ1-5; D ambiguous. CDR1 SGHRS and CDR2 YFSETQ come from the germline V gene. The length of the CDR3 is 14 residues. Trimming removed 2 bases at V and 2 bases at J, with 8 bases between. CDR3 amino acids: CASSFGPGNQPQHF. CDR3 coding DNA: TGCGCCAGCAGCTTCGGACCGGGCAATCAGCCCCAGCATTTT. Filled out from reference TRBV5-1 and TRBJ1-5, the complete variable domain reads KAGVTQTPRYLIKTRGQQVTLSCSPISGHRSVSWYQQTPGQGLQFLFEYFSETQRNKGNFPGRFSGRQFSNSRSEMNVSTLELGDSALYLCASSFGPGNQPQHFGDGTRLSIL.

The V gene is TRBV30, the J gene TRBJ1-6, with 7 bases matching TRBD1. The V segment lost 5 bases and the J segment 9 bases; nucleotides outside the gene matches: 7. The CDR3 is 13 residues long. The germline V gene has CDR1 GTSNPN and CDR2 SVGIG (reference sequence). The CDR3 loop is CAWLRGEGSPLHF. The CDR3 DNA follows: TGTGCCTGGCTCAGGGGGGAAGGTTCACCCCTCCACTTT.

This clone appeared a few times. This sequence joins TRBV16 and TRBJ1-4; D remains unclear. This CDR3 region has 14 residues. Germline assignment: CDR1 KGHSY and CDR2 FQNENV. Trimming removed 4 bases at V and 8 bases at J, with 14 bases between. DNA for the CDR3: TGTGCCAGCAGCCTAGGCTCCGGGAAGGAAAAACTGTTTTTT. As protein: CASSLGSGKEKLFF.

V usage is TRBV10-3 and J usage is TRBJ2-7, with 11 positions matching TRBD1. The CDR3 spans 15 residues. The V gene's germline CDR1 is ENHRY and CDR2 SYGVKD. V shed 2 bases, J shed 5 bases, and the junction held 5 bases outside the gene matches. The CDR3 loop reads CAISEPGTGGDEQYV. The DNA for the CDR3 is TGTGCCATCAGTGAGCCGGGGACAGGGGGGGACGAGCAGTACGTC.

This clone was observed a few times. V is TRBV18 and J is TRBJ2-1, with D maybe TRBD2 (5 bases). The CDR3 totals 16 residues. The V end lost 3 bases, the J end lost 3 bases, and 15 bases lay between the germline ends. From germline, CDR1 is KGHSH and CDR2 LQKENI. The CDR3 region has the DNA TGTGCCAGCTCACCCCTGTCAGCGGTTGGCTACAATGAGCAGTTCTTC. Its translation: CASSPLSAVGYNEQFF.

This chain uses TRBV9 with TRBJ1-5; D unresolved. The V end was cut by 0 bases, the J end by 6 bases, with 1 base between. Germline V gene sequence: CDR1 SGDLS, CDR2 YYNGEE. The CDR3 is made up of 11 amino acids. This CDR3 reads CASSVAQPQHF. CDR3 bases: TGTGCCAGCAGCGTAGCTCAGCCCCAGCATTTT.

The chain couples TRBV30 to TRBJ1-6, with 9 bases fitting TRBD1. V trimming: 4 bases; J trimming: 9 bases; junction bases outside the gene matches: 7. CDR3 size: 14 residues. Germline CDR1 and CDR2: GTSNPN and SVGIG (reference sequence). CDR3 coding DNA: TGTGCCTGGAACCTCGGGACAGGGCTTTCACCCCTCCACTTT. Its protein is CAWNLGTGLSPLHF.

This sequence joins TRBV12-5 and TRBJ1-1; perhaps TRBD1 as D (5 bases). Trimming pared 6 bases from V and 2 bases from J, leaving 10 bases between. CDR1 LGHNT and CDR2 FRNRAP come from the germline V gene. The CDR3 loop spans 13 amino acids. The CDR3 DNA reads TGTGCTAGTGGCCCAGGGTCAAACACTGAAGCTTTCTTT. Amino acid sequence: CASGPGSNTEAFF. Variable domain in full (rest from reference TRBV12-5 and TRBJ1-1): DARVTQTPRHKVTEMGQEVTMRCQPILGHNTVFWYRQTMMQGLELLAYFRNRAPLDDSGMPKDRFSAEMPDATLATLKIQPSEPRDSAVYFCASGPGSNTEAFFGQGTRLTVV.

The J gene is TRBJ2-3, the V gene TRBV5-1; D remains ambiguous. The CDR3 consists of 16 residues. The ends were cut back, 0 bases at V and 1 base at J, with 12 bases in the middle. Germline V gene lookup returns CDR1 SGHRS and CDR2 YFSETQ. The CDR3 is CASSLAEATGTDTQYF. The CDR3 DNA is TGCGCCAGCAGCTTGGCCGAAGCGACTGGCACAGATACGCAGTATTTT. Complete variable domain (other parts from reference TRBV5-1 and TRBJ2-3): KAGVTQTPRYLIKTRGQQVTLSCSPISGHRSVSWYQQTPGQGLQFLFEYFSETQRNKGNFPGRFSGRQFSNSRSEMNVSTLELGDSALYLCASSLAEATGTDTQYFGPGTRLTVL.

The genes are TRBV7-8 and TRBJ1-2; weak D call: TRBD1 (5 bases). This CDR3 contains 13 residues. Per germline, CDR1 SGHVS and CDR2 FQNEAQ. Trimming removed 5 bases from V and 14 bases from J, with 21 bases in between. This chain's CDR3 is CASSHLHSGPTTF. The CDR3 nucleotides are TGTGCCAGCAGCCACCTCCACTCGGGGCCAACGACCTTC.

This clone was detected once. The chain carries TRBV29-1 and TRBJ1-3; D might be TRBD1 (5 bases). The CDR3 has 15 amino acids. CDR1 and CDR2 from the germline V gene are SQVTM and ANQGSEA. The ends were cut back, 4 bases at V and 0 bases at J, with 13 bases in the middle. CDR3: CSVASGGASGNTIYF. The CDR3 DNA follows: TGCAGCGTTGCGTCCGGGGGAGCCTCTGGAAACACCATATATTTT. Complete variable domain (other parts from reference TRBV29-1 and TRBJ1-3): SAVISQKPSRDICQRGTSLTIQCQVDSQVTMMFWYRQQPGQSLTLIATANQGSEATYESGFVIDKFPISRPNLTFSTLTVSNMSPEDSSIYLCSVASGGASGNTIYFGEGSWLTVV.

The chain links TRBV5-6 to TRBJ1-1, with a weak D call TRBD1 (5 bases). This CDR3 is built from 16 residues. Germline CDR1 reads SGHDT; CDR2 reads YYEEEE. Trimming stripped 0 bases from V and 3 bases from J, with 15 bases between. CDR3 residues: CASSLALAGYYTEAFF. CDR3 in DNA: TGTGCCAGCAGCTTGGCCTTGGCAGGGTACTACACTGAAGCTTTCTTT.

CDR3 sequence (DNA): TGTGCCAGCAGCTCGGGACAGACCACTGAAGCTTTCTTT. Translation gives CASSSGQTTEAFF. The rearrangement links TRBV7-2 to TRBJ1-1; 7 nucleotides line up with TRBD1. The V segment lost 4 bases and the J segment 4 bases; nucleotides outside the gene matches: 3. The length of the CDR3 is 13 residues. The germline gives CDR1 SGHTA, CDR2 FQGNSA.

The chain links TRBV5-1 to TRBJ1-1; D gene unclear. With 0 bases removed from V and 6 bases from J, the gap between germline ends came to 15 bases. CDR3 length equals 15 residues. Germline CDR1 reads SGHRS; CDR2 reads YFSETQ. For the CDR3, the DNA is TGCGCCAGCAGCTTGGTATCGGCGGGGTTGGCTGAAGCTTTCTTT. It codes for CASSLVSAGLAEAFF.

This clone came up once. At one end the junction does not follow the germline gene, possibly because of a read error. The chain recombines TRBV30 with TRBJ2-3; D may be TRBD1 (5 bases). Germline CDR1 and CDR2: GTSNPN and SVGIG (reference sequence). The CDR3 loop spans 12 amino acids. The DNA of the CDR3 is TGTGCCTGGAAGGGATTCACAGGTACGCAGTATTTT. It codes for CAWKGFTGTQYF.

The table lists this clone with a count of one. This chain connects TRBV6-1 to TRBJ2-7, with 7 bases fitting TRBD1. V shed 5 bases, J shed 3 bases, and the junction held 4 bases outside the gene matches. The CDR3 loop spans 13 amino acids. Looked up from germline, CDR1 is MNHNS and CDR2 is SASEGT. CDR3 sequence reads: CASSSTGHYEQYV. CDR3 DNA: TGTGCCAGCAGTTCGACAGGGCACTACGAGCAGTACGTC.

The chain's CDR3 is CASSGVEASLRGFYGYTF. The CDR3 coding sequence is TGTGCCAGCAGCGGGGTTGAGGCCAGCCTGCGGGGCTTCTATGGCTACACCTTC. V is TRBV5-6 and J is TRBJ1-2, with D possibly matching TRBD1 (5 bases). The CDR3 length is 18 residues. V dropped 4 bases and J dropped 4 bases, with 26 bases sitting between them. Per germline, CDR1 SGHDT and CDR2 YYEEEE.

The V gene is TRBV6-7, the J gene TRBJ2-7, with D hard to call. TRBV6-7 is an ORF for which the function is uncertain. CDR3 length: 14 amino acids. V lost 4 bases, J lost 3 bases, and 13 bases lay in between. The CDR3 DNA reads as TGTGCCAGCAGTTTGCATACTGAACGCTACGAGCAGTACGTC. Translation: CASSLHTERYEQYV.

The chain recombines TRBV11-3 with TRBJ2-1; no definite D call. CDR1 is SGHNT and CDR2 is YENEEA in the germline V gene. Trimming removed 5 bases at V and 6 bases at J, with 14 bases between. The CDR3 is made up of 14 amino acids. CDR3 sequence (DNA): TGTGCCAGCAGCCCCTTCGACGATCGCAATGAGCAGTTCTTC. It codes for CASSPFDDRNEQFF. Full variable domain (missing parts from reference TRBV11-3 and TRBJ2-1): EAGVVQSPRYKIIEKKQPVAFWCNPISGHNTLYWYLQNLGQGPELLIRYENEEAVDDSQLPKDRFSAERLKGVDSTLKIQPAELGDSAVYLCASSPFDDRNEQFFGPGTRLTVL.

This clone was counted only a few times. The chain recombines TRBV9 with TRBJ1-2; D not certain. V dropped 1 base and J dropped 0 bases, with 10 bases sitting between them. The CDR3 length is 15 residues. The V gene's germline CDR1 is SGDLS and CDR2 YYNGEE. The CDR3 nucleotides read TGTGCCAGCAGCGTAAGCCTGTCTTCTAACTATGGCTACACCTTC. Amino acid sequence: CASSVSLSSNYGYTF.